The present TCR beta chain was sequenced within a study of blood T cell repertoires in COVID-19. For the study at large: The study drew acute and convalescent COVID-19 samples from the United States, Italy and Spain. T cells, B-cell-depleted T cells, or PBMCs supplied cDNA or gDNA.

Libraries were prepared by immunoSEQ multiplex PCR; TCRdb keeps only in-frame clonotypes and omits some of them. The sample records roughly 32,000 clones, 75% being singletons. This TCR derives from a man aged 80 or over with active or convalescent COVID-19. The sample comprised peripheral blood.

CDR3 bases: TGCGCCAGCAGCTTGGTGTTTAGCAGCTACAATGAGCAGTTCTTC. Encoded protein: CASSLVFSSYNEQFF. J is TRBJ2-1 and V is TRBV5-1; D not certain. V shed 0 bases and J shed 3 bases, with 10 bases lying between them. The germline gives CDR1 SGHRS, CDR2 YFSETQ. The CDR3 contains 15 residues. The full variable domain, in which reference TRBV5-1 and TRBJ2-1 provide the parts outside the CDR3, is KAGVTQTPRYLIKTRGQQVTLSCSPISGHRSVSWYQQTPGQGLQFLFEYFSETQRNKGNFPGRFSGRQFSNSRSEMNVSTLELGDSALYLCASSLVFSSYNEQFFGPGTRLTVL.